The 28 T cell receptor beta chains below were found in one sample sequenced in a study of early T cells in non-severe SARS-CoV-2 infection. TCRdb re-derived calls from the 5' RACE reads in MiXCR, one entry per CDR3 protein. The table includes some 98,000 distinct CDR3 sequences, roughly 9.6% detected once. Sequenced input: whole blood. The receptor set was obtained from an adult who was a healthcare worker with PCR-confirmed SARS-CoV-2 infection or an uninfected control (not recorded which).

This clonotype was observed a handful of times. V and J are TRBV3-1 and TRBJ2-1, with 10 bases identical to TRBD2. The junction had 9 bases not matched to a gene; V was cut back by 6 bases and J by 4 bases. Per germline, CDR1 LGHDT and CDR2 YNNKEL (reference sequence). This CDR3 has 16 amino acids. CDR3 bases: TGTGCCAGCAGAGGAAGGTCTAGCGGGGGATACAATGAGCAGTTCTTC. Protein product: CASRGRSSGGYNEQFF.

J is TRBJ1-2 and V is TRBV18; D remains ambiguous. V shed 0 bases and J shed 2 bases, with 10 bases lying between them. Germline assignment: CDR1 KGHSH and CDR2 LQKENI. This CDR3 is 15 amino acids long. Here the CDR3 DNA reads TGTGCCAGCTCACCACCGAGCCTTTTAAACTATGGCTACACCTTC. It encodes CASSPPSLLNYGYTF.

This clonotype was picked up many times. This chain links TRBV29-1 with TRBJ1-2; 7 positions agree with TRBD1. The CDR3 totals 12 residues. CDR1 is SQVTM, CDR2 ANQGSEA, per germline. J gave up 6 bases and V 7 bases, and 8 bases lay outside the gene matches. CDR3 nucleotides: TGCAGCGGATCACAGGGGCGCGATGGCTACACCTTC. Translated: CSGSQGRDGYTF.

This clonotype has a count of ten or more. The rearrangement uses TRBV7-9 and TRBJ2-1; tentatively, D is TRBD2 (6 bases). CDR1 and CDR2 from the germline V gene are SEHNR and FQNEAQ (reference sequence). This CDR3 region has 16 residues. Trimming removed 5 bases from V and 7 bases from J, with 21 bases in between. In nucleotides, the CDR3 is TGTGCCAGCAGCCCAGGAGGGGCAGGCGAGAAAAATGAGCAGTTCTTC. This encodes CASSPGGAGEKNEQFF.

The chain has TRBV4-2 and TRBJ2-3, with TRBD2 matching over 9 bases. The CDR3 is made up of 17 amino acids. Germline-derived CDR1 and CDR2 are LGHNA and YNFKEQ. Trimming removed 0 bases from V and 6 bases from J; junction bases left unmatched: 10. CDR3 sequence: CASSQDGRGGALDTQYF. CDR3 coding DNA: TGTGCCAGCAGCCAAGATGGCCGCGGGGGGGCCTTGGATACGCAGTATTTT.

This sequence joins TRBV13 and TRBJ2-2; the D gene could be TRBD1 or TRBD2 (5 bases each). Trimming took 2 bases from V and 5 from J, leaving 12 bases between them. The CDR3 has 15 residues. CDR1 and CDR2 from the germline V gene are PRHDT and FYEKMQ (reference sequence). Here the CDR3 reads CASSLKGRGTGELFF. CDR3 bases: TGTGCCAGCAGCTTAAAGGGGAGAGGAACCGGGGAGCTGTTTTTT. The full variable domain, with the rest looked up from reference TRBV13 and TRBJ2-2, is AAGVIQSPRHLIKEKRETATLKCYPIPRHDTVYWYQQGPGQDPQFLISFYEKMQSDKGSIPDRFSAQQFSDYHSELNMSSLELGDSALYFCASSLKGRGTGELFFGEGSRLTVL.

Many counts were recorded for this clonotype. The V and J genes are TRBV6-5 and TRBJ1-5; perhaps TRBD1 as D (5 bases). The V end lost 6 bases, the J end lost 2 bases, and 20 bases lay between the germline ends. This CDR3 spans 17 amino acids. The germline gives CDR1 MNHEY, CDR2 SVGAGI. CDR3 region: CASRGTGLGMGNQPQHF. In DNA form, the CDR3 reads TGTGCCAGCAGGGGCACAGGCCTCGGGATGGGCAATCAGCCCCAGCATTTT.

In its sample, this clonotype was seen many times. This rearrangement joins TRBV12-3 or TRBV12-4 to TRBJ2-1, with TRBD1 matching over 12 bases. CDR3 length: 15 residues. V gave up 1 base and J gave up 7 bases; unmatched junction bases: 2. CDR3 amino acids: CASSLGDRGRNEQFF. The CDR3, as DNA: TGTGCCAGCAGTTTAGGGGACAGGGGGCGGAATGAGCAGTTCTTC.

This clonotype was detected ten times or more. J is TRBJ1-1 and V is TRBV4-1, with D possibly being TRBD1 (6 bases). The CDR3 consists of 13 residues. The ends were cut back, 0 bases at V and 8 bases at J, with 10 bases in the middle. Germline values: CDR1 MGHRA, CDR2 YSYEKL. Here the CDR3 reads CASSQEAGTEAFF. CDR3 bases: TGCGCCAGCAGCCAAGAAGCGGGGACAGAAGCTTTCTTT.

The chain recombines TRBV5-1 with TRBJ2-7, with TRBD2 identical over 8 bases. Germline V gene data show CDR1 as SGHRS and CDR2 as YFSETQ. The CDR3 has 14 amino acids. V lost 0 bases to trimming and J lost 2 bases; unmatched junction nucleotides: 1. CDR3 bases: TGCGCCAGCAGCTTGGGCGGGAGGCCCTACGAGCAGTACTTC. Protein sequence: CASSLGGRPYEQYF.

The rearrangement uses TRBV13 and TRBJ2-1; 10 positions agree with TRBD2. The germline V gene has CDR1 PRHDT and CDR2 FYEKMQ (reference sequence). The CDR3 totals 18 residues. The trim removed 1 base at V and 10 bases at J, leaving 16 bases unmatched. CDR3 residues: CASSLVHSSSGRAREQFF. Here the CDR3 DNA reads TGTGCCAGCAGCTTAGTCCACTCGTCGAGCGGGAGGGCCAGGGAGCAGTTCTTC.

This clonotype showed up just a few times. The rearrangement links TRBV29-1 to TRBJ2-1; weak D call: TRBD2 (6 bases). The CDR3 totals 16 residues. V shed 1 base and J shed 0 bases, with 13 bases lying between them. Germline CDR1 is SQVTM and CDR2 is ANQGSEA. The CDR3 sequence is CSVEGGASASYNEQFF. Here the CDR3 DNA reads TGCAGCGTTGAAGGTGGGGCTAGCGCCTCCTACAATGAGCAGTTCTTC.

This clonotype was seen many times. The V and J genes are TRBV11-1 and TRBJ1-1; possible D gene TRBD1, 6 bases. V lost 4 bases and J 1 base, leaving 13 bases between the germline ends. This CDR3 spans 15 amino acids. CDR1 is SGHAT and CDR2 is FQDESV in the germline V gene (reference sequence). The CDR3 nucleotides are TGTGCCAGCAGCTGGTCGGGCAGGGGGAACACTGAAGCTTTCTTT. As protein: CASSWSGRGNTEAFF.

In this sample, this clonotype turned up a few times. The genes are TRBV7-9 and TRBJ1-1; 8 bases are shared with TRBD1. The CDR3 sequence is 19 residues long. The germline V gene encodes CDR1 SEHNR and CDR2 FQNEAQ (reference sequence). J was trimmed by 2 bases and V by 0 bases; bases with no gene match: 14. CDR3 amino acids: CASSLAELAGGSFNTEAFF. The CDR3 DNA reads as TGTGCCAGCAGCTTAGCGGAATTGGCAGGGGGCTCTTTTAACACTGAAGCTTTCTTT.

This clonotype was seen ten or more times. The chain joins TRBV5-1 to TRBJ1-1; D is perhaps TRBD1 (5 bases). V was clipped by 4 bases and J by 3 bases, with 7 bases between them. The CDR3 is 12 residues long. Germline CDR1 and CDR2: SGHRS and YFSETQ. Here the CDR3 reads CASSGGYTEAFF. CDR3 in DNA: TGCGCCAGCAGCGGGGGTTACACTGAAGCTTTCTTT.

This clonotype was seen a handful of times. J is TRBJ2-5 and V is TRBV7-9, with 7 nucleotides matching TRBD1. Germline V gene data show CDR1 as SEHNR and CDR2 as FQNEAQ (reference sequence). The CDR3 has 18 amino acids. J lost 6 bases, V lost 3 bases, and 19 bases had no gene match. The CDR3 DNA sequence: TGTGCCAGCAGCTTCAGACTCACCCGGGACAGTGAGGGCCAGACCCAGTACTTC. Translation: CASSFRLTRDSEGQTQYF. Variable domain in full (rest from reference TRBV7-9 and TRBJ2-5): DTGVSQNPRHKITKRGQNVTFRCDPISEHNRLYWYRQTLGQGPEFLTYFQNEAQLEKSRLLSDRFSAERPKGSFSTLEIQRTEQGDSAMYLCASSFRLTRDSEGQTQYFGPGTRLLVL.

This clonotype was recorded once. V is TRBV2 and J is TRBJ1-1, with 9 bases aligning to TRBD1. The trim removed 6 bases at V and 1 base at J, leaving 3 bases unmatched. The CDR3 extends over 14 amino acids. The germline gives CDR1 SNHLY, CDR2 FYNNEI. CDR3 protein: CASRQTGGNTEAFF. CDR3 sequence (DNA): TGTGCCAGCAGACAGACAGGGGGGAACACTGAAGCTTTCTTT.

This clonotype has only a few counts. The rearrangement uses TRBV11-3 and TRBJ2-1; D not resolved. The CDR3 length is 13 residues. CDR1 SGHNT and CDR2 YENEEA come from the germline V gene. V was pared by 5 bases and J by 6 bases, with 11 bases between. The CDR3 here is CASSLSFVNEQFF. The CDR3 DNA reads TGTGCCAGCAGCCTATCATTTGTCAATGAGCAGTTCTTC.

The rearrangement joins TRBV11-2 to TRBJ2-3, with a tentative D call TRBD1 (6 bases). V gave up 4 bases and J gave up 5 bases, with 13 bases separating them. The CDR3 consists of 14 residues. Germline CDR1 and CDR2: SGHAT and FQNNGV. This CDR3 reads CASSWARGKDTQYF. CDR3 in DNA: TGTGCCAGCAGCTGGGCGAGGGGGAAAGATACGCAGTATTTT.

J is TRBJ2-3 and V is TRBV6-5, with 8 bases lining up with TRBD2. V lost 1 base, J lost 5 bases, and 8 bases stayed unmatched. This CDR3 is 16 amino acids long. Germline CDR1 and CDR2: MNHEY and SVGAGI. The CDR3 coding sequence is TGTGCCAGCAGTTACTTCACGGGGACTAGTGTAGATACGCAGTATTTT. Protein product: CASSYFTGTSVDTQYF.

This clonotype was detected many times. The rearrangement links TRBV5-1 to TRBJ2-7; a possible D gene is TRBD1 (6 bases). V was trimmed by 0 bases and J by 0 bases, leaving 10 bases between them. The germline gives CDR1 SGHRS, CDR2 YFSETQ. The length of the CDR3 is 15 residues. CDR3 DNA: TGCGCCAGCAGCTTGGCAGGGGTCAACTCCTACGAGCAGTACTTC. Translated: CASSLAGVNSYEQYF.

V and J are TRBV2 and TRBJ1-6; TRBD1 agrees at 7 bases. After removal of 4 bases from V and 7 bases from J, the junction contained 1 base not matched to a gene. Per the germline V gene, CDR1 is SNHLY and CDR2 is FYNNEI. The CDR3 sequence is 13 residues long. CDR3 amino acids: CASSATGNSPLHF. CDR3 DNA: TGTGCCAGCAGTGCGACAGGGAATTCACCCCTCCACTTT.

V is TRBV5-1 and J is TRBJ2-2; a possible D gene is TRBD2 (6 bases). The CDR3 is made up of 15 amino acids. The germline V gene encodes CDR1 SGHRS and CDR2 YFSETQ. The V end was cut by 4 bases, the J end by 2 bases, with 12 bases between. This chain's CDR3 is CASSRETGNTGELFF. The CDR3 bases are TGCGCCAGCAGCCGGGAGACCGGTAACACCGGGGAGCTGTTTTTT.

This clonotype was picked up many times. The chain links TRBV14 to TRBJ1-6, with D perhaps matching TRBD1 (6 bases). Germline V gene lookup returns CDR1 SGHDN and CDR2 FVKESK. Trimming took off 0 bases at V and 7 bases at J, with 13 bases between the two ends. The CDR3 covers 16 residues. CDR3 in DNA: TGTGCCAGCAGCCAAGAAACAGGGCGTCGGAATTCACCCCTCCACTTT. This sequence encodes CASSQETGRRNSPLHF.

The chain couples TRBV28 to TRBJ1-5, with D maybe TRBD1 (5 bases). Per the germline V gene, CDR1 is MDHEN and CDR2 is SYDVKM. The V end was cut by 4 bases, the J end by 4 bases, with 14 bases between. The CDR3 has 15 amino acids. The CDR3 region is CASSSPGTENQPQHF. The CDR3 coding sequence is TGTGCCAGCAGTTCCCCCGGGACCGAGAATCAGCCCCAGCATTTT.

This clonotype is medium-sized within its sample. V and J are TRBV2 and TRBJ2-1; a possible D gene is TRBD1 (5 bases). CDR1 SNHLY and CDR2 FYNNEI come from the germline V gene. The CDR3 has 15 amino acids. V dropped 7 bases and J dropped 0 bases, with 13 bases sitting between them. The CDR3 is CASTLGASSYNEQFF. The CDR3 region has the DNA TGTGCCAGCACTCTAGGGGCGAGCTCCTACAATGAGCAGTTCTTC.

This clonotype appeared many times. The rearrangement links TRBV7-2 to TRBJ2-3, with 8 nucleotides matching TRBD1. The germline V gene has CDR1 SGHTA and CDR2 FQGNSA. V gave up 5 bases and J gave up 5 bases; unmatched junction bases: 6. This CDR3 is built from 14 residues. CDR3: CASSLRTGLDTQYF. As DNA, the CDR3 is TGTGCCAGCAGCCTCCGGACAGGGTTAGATACGCAGTATTTT.

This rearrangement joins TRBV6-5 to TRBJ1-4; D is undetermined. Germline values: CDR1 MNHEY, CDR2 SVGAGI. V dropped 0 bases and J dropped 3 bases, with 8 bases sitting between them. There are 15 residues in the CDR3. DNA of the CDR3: TGTGCCAGCAGTTACTCGGGAGTGTCTAATGAAAAACTGTTTTTT. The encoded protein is CASSYSGVSNEKLFF.